A single sample gave rise to the 10 T cell receptor beta chains below, sequenced in a study of T cells in Graves' hyperthyroidism and ophthalmopathy. RNA transcripts yielded amplified TCR beta CDR3 regions. Researchers ran a first-round RT-PCR on the TCR CDR3 using the HTBI primer set. Using its own MiXCR run on the multiplex PCR reads, TCRdb lists one record per CDR3 protein. The data show 600,000 to 650,000 distinct CDR3 sequences, about a sixth seen once. Sequenced: blood. These receptors were obtained from a woman under 40 with Graves' hyperthyroidism.

This clonotype appeared many times. V is TRBV11-2 and J is TRBJ1-1; D gene ambiguous. CDR3 length: 15 residues. Deletions cut 5 bases from V and 2 bases from J, with 15 bases between. The germline gives CDR1 SGHAT, CDR2 FQNNGV. CDR3 region: CASSPQSATNTEAFF. The CDR3, as DNA: TGTGCCAGCAGCCCCCAGAGTGCGACAAACACTGAAGCTTTCTTT.

This clonotype was found many times. This chain uses TRBV2 with TRBJ2-2; 7 nucleotides agree with TRBD1. V was pared by 6 bases and J by 5 bases, with 9 bases of the junction left unmatched. The CDR3 is 15 residues long. The germline CDR1 and CDR2 sequences are SNHLY and FYNNEI. The CDR3 is CASSQGVGWTGELFF. In DNA form, the CDR3 reads TGTGCCAGCAGCCAGGGGGTTGGATGGACCGGGGAGCTGTTTTTT.

This chain links TRBV27 with TRBJ2-2, with D unclear. This CDR3 contains 13 residues. V lost 5 bases, J lost 9 bases, and 13 bases lay in between. CDR1 and CDR2 from the germline V gene are MNHEY and SMNVEV (reference sequence). This chain's CDR3 is CASSVPFGRELFF. As DNA, the CDR3 is TGTGCCAGCAGTGTCCCATTTGGGAGGGAGCTGTTTTTT.

Ten or more counts support this clonotype. The chain joins TRBV3-1 to TRBJ2-7; 7 bases are a match to TRBD2. Trimming removed 3 bases from V and 5 bases from J; junction bases left unmatched: 7. The CDR3 spans 14 residues. Germline-derived CDR1 and CDR2 are LGHDT and YNNKEL (reference sequence). CDR3 nucleotides: TGTGCCAGCAGCCAGGGCGGGAGAACAGACGAGCAGTACTTC. It encodes CASSQGGRTDEQYF.

There are many counts of this clonotype. The chain joins TRBV2 to TRBJ1-1; TRBD1 matches at 7 bases. This CDR3 spans 14 amino acids. V shed 5 bases and J 1 base; nucleotides not matched to a gene: 4. The germline gives CDR1 SNHLY, CDR2 FYNNEI. The CDR3 DNA reads TGTGCCAGCAGTTGGAGACAGGGGAACACTGAAGCTTTCTTT. Protein product: CASSWRQGNTEAFF.

J is TRBJ2-5 and V is TRBV30; D remains unclear. V shed 1 base and J shed 3 bases, with 3 bases lying between them. The germline gives CDR1 GTSNPN, CDR2 SVGIG (reference sequence). The CDR3 runs to 11 residues. The CDR3 protein is CAWSEKETQYF. CDR3 nucleotide sequence: TGTGCCTGGAGTGAAAAAGAGACCCAGTACTTC.

The V and J genes are TRBV6-1 and TRBJ2-7; 8 nucleotides align to TRBD1. This CDR3 spans 13 amino acids. Looked up from germline, CDR1 is MNHNS and CDR2 is SASEGT. J was trimmed by 5 bases and V by 10 bases; bases with no gene match: 10. The CDR3 sequence is CAIRQGRIDEQYF. CDR3 DNA sequence: TGTGCCATCAGACAGGGGAGGATTGACGAGCAGTACTTC.

This clonotype was seen only a few times. The chain employs TRBV30 and TRBJ1-2; D unclear. The CDR3 is made up of 14 amino acids. CDR1 and CDR2 from the germline V gene are GTSNPN and SVGIG (reference sequence). Trimming took off 3 bases at V and 4 bases at J, with 15 bases between the two ends. CDR3 sequence reads: CAWSAGLDLYGYTF. The DNA of the CDR3 is TGTGCCTGGAGCGCCGGTTTGGACCTCTATGGCTACACCTTC.

DNA for the CDR3: TGTGCCAGCAGTTTCGGACAGATTAACTATGGCTACACCTTC. Translation: CASSFGQINYGYTF. The chain carries TRBV12-3 or TRBV12-4 and TRBJ1-2; a weak D match, TRBD1 (6 bases). V lost 3 bases, J lost 1 base, and 9 bases lay in between. The CDR3 totals 14 residues.

This clonotype was counted between two and nine times. The chain employs TRBV5-1 and TRBJ2-7; 8 nucleotides align to TRBD2. V lost 4 bases to trimming and J lost 1 base; unmatched junction nucleotides: 4. CDR1 is SGHRS and CDR2 is YFSETQ in the germline V gene. The CDR3 is made up of 14 amino acids. CDR3 DNA sequence: TGCGCCAGCAGCGAAGCTAGCGGGTCCTACGAGCAGTACTTC. It encodes CASSEASGSYEQYF.